The 32 T cell receptor beta chains listed next were all sequenced from one sample in a study of T-cell memory formation after mild COVID-19. TCRdb reanalysed the 5' RACE reads using MiXCR and keeps one entry per CDR3 protein. The table includes 500,000 to 600,000 distinct CDR3 sequences, 15% to 20% detected once. What was sequenced was PBMCs or a T cell subset sorted from them (not recorded which). The receptors come from an adult woman who had mild COVID-19 (a few samples of this study predate the infection). Cell type and time point are not known.

This clonotype was seen more than once but under ten times. This CDR3 is CASSIASTGELFF. The CDR3 DNA reads as TGTGCCAGTAGTATAGCCTCCACCGGGGAGCTGTTTTTT. V gene TRBV19 combines with J gene TRBJ2-2, with D uncertain. V was trimmed by 1 base and J by 4 bases, leaving 4 bases between them. CDR1 is LNHDA, CDR2 SQIVND, per germline (reference sequence). The CDR3 covers 13 residues.

This rearrangement joins TRBV11-2 to TRBJ2-1; TRBD1 aligns across 7 bases. The CDR3 has 15 residues. V shed 5 bases and J 4 bases; nucleotides not matched to a gene: 8. Germline CDR1 reads SGHAT; CDR2 reads FQNNGV. CDR3 DNA: TGTGCCAGCAGCCCCCGGGACAGAGAATACAATGAGCAGTTCTTC. Encoded protein: CASSPRDREYNEQFF.

The chain combines TRBV18 with TRBJ1-1; D may be TRBD1 (5 bases). V lost 3 bases and J 11 bases, leaving 16 bases between the germline ends. CDR3 length: 13 amino acids. Germline CDR1 is KGHSH and CDR2 is LQKENI. CDR3 DNA sequence: TGTGCCAGCTCACCGTCGGACACTAGAGGGGCTTTCTTT. It codes for CASSPSDTRGAFF.

This clonotype was seen a few times. This chain links TRBV15 with TRBJ1-2; 9 bases align to TRBD1. CDR3 length equals 14 residues. Per germline, CDR1 LNHNV and CDR2 YYDKDF (reference sequence). The ends lost 5 bases at V and 7 bases at J; junction bases unmatched: 8. CDR3 nucleotide sequence: TGTGCCACCAGCGGACTAACAGGGGGCCTTGGCTACACCTTC. It yields the protein CATSGLTGGLGYTF.

This clonotype was observed a few times. This chain uses TRBV27 with TRBJ2-3; D tentatively fits TRBD1 or TRBD2 (6 bases each). The CDR3 spans 15 residues. Germline V gives CDR1 MNHEY, CDR2 SMNVEV (reference sequence). The germline V and J ends were trimmed by 6 bases and 3 bases, with 16 bases remaining between them. The CDR3 spells CASRLSRGDTDTQYF. In nucleotides, the CDR3 is TGTGCCAGCAGACTGAGTAGGGGGGATACAGATACGCAGTATTTT.

This chain joins TRBV29-1 and TRBJ2-3; TRBD1 aligns across 7 bases. Germline CDR1 is SQVTM and CDR2 is ANQGSEA. Trimming removed 3 bases from V and 2 bases from J; junction bases left unmatched: 8. This CDR3 has 15 residues. CDR3: CSVEGYRGDTDTQYF. For the CDR3, the DNA is TGCAGCGTTGAGGGATACAGGGGCGACACAGATACGCAGTATTTT.

In its sample, this clonotype was seen many times. The V and J genes are TRBV7-2 and TRBJ2-3, with 7 positions matching TRBD2. The CDR3 spans 16 residues. CDR1 SGHTA and CDR2 FQGNSA come from the germline V gene. V trimming: 1 base; J trimming: 3 bases; junction bases outside the gene matches: 7. The CDR3 loop is CASSLDLWRGTDTQYF. The CDR3 DNA reads as TGTGCCAGCAGCTTAGACCTGTGGCGGGGGACAGATACGCAGTATTTT.

The J gene is TRBJ2-3, the V gene TRBV12-3 or TRBV12-4; the match to TRBD2 covers 13 bases. This CDR3 region has 22 residues. Trimming took 2 bases from V and 0 from J; bases not matched to a gene: 17. CDR3 in DNA: TGTGCCAGCAGTTTATTCTCGAGAGGACTAGCGGGGGCCAAAAGTAGCACAGATACGCAGTATTTT. Translating gives CASSLFSRGLAGAKSSTDTQYF.

This chain connects TRBV11-3 to TRBJ2-1, with 8 bases identical to TRBD2. The CDR3 is 16 amino acids. The V segment lost 0 bases and the J segment 2 bases; nucleotides outside the gene matches: 3. The V gene's germline CDR1 is SGHNT and CDR2 YENEEA. CDR3 DNA: TGTGCCAGCAGCTTAGACCGGGGGGGTACCTACAATGAGCAGTTCTTC. It encodes CASSLDRGGTYNEQFF.

In nucleotides, the CDR3 is TGTGCCAGCTGCAGCGGGGACGCCTACGAGCAGTACTTC. Translated, it gives CASCSGDAYEQYF. The chain employs TRBV11-2 and TRBJ2-7, with 7 positions matching TRBD2. The V gene end was trimmed by 8 bases and the J gene end by 2 bases; junction bases not matched to a gene: 6. The CDR3 length is 13 residues. Germline loops: CDR1 SGHAT, CDR2 FQNNGV.

This clonotype has a handful of counts. The chain combines TRBV5-1 with TRBJ2-1, with 10 bases identical to TRBD2. There are 17 residues in the CDR3. Germline CDR1 SGHRS, CDR2 YFSETQ. V was clipped by 0 bases and J by 5 bases; unmatched bases: 8. The CDR3 coding sequence is TGCGCCAGCAGCTTGGCCTCTAGCGGGGGAAGAGACAATGAGCAGTTCTTC. Protein product: CASSLASSGGRDNEQFF.

The genes are TRBV5-1 and TRBJ2-2; D not resolved. The V gene lost 6 bases and the J gene lost 4 bases, with 10 bases spanning the gap. Looked up from germline, CDR1 is SGHRS and CDR2 is YFSETQ. The length of the CDR3 is 13 residues. The CDR3, as DNA: TGCGCCAGCAATCGTGGAGTCACCGGGGAGCTGTTTTTT. Residues: CASNRGVTGELFF.

This clonotype came up a few times. The V call is TRBV30, the J call TRBJ2-7; D unclear. Trimming removed 0 bases from V and 3 bases from J, with 6 bases in between. Per germline, CDR1 GTSNPN and CDR2 SVGIG (reference sequence). The CDR3 spans 12 residues. CDR3 sequence reads: CAWSVDRYEQYF. The DNA for the CDR3 is TGTGCCTGGAGTGTAGACCGCTACGAGCAGTACTTC.

The genes are TRBV9 and TRBJ2-7, with D possibly matching TRBD1 (6 bases). V lost 2 bases and J 6 bases, leaving 18 bases between the germline ends. From germline, CDR1 is SGDLS and CDR2 YYNGEE. The CDR3 sequence is 15 residues long. The CDR3 reads CASSVSIRQDVEQYF. Written as DNA, the CDR3 is TGTGCCAGCAGCGTTTCCATAAGACAGGACGTCGAGCAGTACTTC.

The V and J genes are TRBV6-5 and TRBJ2-2; D call uncertain. This CDR3 comprises 16 residues. Germline-derived CDR1 and CDR2 are MNHEY and SVGAGI. The V end was cut by 1 base, the J end by 4 bases, with 13 bases between. The CDR3 sequence is CASSYFSQPSTGELFF. The CDR3 DNA is TGTGCCAGCAGTTACTTTTCACAGCCAAGCACCGGGGAGCTGTTTTTT.

This clonotype showed up many times. The chain carries TRBV7-9 and TRBJ2-7; a weak D match, TRBD2 (5 bases). Trimming removed 3 bases at V and 6 bases at J, with 12 bases between. Germline lookup yields CDR1 SEHNR and CDR2 FQNEAQ (reference sequence). This CDR3 comprises 13 residues. The CDR3 sequence: CASSFDPRGEQYF. For the CDR3, the DNA is TGTGCCAGCAGCTTTGATCCTCGGGGCGAGCAGTACTTC.

This clonotype has a handful of counts. CDR3 coding DNA: TGTGCCAGCAGACACAGTACAGACAGCGAGCAGTACTTC. It encodes CASRHSTDSEQYF. The V gene is TRBV12-3 or TRBV12-4, the J gene TRBJ2-7, with D perhaps TRBD1 (5 bases). Trimming took 6 bases from V and 6 from J, leaving 15 bases between them. The CDR3 is made up of 13 amino acids.

This clonotype was seen a handful of times. An end of the junction does not agree with germline; a read error may underlie this. The chain has TRBV5-4 and TRBJ2-1; 7 nucleotides line up with TRBD2. This CDR3 has 15 amino acids. Germline V CDR1 and CDR2: SGHNT, YYREEE (reference sequence). As DNA, the CDR3 is TGTGCCAGCAGCCACCGGGAGGACTCCTTCAATGAGCAGTTCTTC. Translating gives CASSHREDSFNEQFF.

This clonotype has only one observation. This chain connects TRBV12-3 or TRBV12-4 to TRBJ1-1; D call uncertain. The germline V and J ends were trimmed by 8 bases and 0 bases, with 19 bases remaining between them. The CDR3 length is 16 residues. In DNA, the CDR3 is TGTGCCAGCCGTCAACGTCGGGCAATAATGAACACTGAAGCTTTCTTT. Translating it yields CASRQRRAIMNTEAFF.

The chain employs TRBV11-3 and TRBJ1-1; TRBD1 matches at 9 bases. The CDR3 has 15 residues. The ends lost 3 bases at V and 6 bases at J; junction bases unmatched: 8. Germline CDR1 SGHNT, CDR2 YENEEA. CDR3 protein: CASSFYPGQGAEAFF. The CDR3 coding sequence is TGTGCCAGCAGCTTCTATCCGGGACAGGGAGCTGAAGCTTTCTTT.

The chain couples TRBV4-2 to TRBJ2-1; 7 bases fit TRBD2. The CDR3 loop spans 17 amino acids. Germline V gene data show CDR1 as LGHNA and CDR2 as YNFKEQ. V dropped 0 bases and J dropped 0; count of bases not matched to a gene: 5. The CDR3 protein is CASSQDDASGSYNEQFF. Here the CDR3 DNA reads TGTGCCAGCAGCCAAGATGATGCTAGCGGCTCCTACAATGAGCAGTTCTTC.

This clonotype was detected a few times. The chain is built from TRBV5-1 and TRBJ1-2, with D possibly being TRBD1 (6 bases). The CDR3 runs 14 residues. The germline V gene encodes CDR1 SGHRS and CDR2 YFSETQ. Trimming shortened V by 4 bases and J by 4 bases, and 14 bases separated the two germline ends. CDR3 bases: TGCGCCAGCAGCCCAGAGGGGGACCTCTATGGCTACACCTTC. Its protein is CASSPEGDLYGYTF.

The chain has TRBV5-1 and TRBJ2-1; TRBD1 matches 9 bases. The CDR3 is 21 residues long. With V trimmed by 5 bases and J by 0 bases, 21 bases remained unmatched. Germline V CDR1 and CDR2: SGHRS, YFSETQ. The chain's CDR3 is CASRPGGPGTGLPSSYNEQFF. For the CDR3, the DNA is TGCGCCAGCAGACCTGGAGGGCCCGGGACAGGGCTTCCGAGCTCCTACAATGAGCAGTTCTTC. Using reference TRBV5-1 and TRBJ2-1 for the parts outside the CDR3, the full variable domain is KAGVTQTPRYLIKTRGQQVTLSCSPISGHRSVSWYQQTPGQGLQFLFEYFSETQRNKGNFPGRFSGRQFSNSRSEMNVSTLELGDSALYLCASRPGGPGTGLPSSYNEQFFGPGTRLTVL.

This clonotype was recorded at least ten times. The chain combines TRBV7-9 with TRBJ2-7, with TRBD1 identical over 7 bases. The trim removed 9 bases at V and 0 bases at J, leaving 23 bases unmatched. The CDR3 contains 19 residues. From germline, CDR1 is SEHNR and CDR2 FQNEAQ (reference sequence). The CDR3 DNA reads as TGTGCCAGTAGGCCGGACAGGCGGCAGAACAAGCCCTACTCCTACGAGCAGTACTTC. Translated: CASRPDRRQNKPYSYEQYF. Drawing the rest from reference TRBV7-9 and TRBJ2-7, the complete variable domain is DTGVSQNPRHKITKRGQNVTFRCDPISEHNRLYWYRQTLGQGPEFLTYFQNEAQLEKSRLLSDRFSAERPKGSFSTLEIQRTEQGDSAMYLCASRPDRRQNKPYSYEQYFGPGTRLTVT.

A few counts support this clonotype. The V and J genes are TRBV3-1 and TRBJ2-1; 8 bases map to TRBD1. This CDR3 has 14 residues. V shed 3 bases and J 8 bases; nucleotides not matched to a gene: 6. Germline V gives CDR1 LGHDT, CDR2 YNNKEL (reference sequence). The CDR3 is CASSHSGGSDEQFF. CDR3 DNA sequence: TGTGCCAGCAGCCACTCAGGGGGCAGCGATGAGCAGTTCTTC.

This rearrangement joins TRBV4-3 to TRBJ2-1; 7 bases map to TRBD2. In germline, CDR1 is LGHNA, CDR2 YSLEER. J gave up 0 bases and V 3 bases, and 11 bases lay outside the gene matches. The CDR3 runs to 18 residues. CDR3 protein: CASSQEGLSGFSYNEQFF. The CDR3 DNA sequence: TGCGCCAGCAGCCAGGAAGGCCTTAGCGGGTTCTCCTACAATGAGCAGTTCTTC.

This clonotype was counted a few times. The rearrangement uses TRBV18 and TRBJ2-2; possible D gene TRBD2, 6 bases. The CDR3 extends over 11 amino acids. Trimming cost V 8 bases and J 10 bases, with 11 bases left between them. Germline V CDR1 and CDR2: KGHSH, LQKENI. CDR3 region: CASVTSSELFF. CDR3 bases: TGTGCCAGCGTGACTAGTTCGGAGCTGTTTTTT.

The rearrangement uses TRBV10-3 and TRBJ2-3, with 7 bases aligning to TRBD2. The CDR3 is made up of 14 amino acids. Trimming cost V 2 bases and J 10 bases; bases outside gene matches: 9. The germline V gene has CDR1 ENHRY and CDR2 SYGVKD. The CDR3 is CAISEDAGDRPQYF. The CDR3 DNA sequence: TGTGCCATCAGTGAGGACGCGGGAGACCGGCCGCAGTATTTT.

This clonotype was observed a few times. The rearrangement joins TRBV7-9 to TRBJ1-1, with unresolved D. The CDR3 has 13 residues. V lost 4 bases, J lost 7 bases, and 13 bases lay in between. Germline V gives CDR1 SEHNR, CDR2 FQNEAQ (reference sequence). The CDR3 is CASSSYGGYEAFF. CDR3 nucleotides: TGTGCCAGCAGCTCCTATGGTGGGTATGAAGCTTTCTTT.

The chain is built from TRBV2 and TRBJ2-7; D perhaps matches TRBD1 (6 bases). Germline V CDR1 and CDR2: SNHLY, FYNNEI. The V gene lost 4 bases and the J gene lost 7 bases, with 20 bases spanning the gap. This CDR3 region has 15 residues. The CDR3 nucleotides read TGTGCCAGCAGTGGAGCCGGGACAAACCCCTTGGAGCAGTACTTC. Its translation is CASSGAGTNPLEQYF.

The V and J genes are TRBV6-5 and TRBJ2-5, with TRBD2 matching over 13 bases. CDR3 length: 17 amino acids. The ends lost 0 bases at V and 5 bases at J; junction bases unmatched: 6. Germline CDR1 MNHEY, CDR2 SVGAGI. CDR3 DNA sequence: TGTGCCAGCAGTTACTCTAAGACTAGCGGGAGGTGGGAGACCCAGTACTTC. This encodes CASSYSKTSGRWETQYF.

The V gene is TRBV7-9, the J gene TRBJ2-1; weak D call: TRBD2 (6 bases). The CDR3 length is 16 residues. V lost 4 bases, J lost 1 base, and 14 bases lay in between. Germline assignment: CDR1 SEHNR and CDR2 FQNEAQ (reference sequence). DNA of the CDR3: TGTGCCAGCAGCTCCGAGGGTCTAGCGTCCTACAATGAGCAGTTCTTC. It translates to CASSSEGLASYNEQFF.